This TCR beta chain comes out of a study of blood T cell repertoires in COVID-19. Overall study: Samples taken during acute and convalescent COVID-19 were collected in the United States, Italy and Spain.

Trimming pared 7 bases from V and 0 bases from J, leaving 15 bases between. The CDR3 runs to 15 residues. The V gene's germline CDR1 is LNHNV and CDR2 YYDKDF (reference sequence). TCRdb's table, derived via immunoSEQ multiplex PCR, lists solely in-frame clones and lacks some. Here the sample spans roughly 210,000 clones, approximately 81% being singletons. Patients at the Seattle site were enrolled during active infection and followed longitudinally. The sequenced sample consisted of peripheral blood. This clonotype originated in a woman of 80 years or more with COVID-19, enrolled during active disease. The rearrangement joins TRBV15 to TRBJ1-1; no firm D call. DNA for the CDR3: TGTGCCACCATGCAAGGAGCGGGCATGAACACTGAAGCTTTCTTT. Its protein product is CATMQGAGMNTEAFF.